This T cell receptor beta chain was identified in a study of blood T cell repertoires in COVID-19. On the study more broadly: Samples of COVID-19 (acute and convalescent) were obtained from the United States, Italy and Spain. In each case, the material was cDNA or gDNA derived from T cells, B-cell-depleted T cells, or PBMCs.

Original methodology: Counts of nucleated cells, estimated from reference gene primer amplification, were obtained. The protocol was immunoSEQ multiplex PCR, while the TCRdb copy is restricted to in-frame clones and leaves out a portion. That table supplies the V and J calls and clone size; D and trimming were determined from the DNA. The sample has about 73,000 clones; 73% are singletons. After removal of 4 bases from V and 8 bases from J, the junction contained 14 bases not matched to a gene. The CDR3 has 17 amino acids. Germline assignment: CDR1 SGHTA and CDR2 FQGTGA. The sequencing sample was made of peripheral blood. The source is a man in his sixties with acute or convalescent COVID-19. The chain links TRBV7-3 to TRBJ2-3; 11 positions match TRBD2. CDR3 DNA sequence: TGTGCCAGCAGCTCCCGGGGGACTAGCGGCGTCCTGGGTACGCAGTATTTT. It is translated as CASSSRGTSGVLGTQYF.